The following is a T cell receptor beta chain sequence with its context. The record originates from a study of blood T cell repertoires in COVID-19. Study-wide background: Researchers got acute and convalescent COVID-19 samples from the United States, Italy and Spain.

In the authors' methods: Amplification with reference gene primers provided the estimates of nucleated cell counts. Sequencing was performed with immunoSEQ multiplex PCR; in TCRdb, only in-frame clones are kept and a portion is missing. V, J and clone size derive from that table, while D and trimming were established from the DNA sequence. The sample includes about 180,000 clones, about 81% of them seen just once. The sample taken for sequencing was peripheral blood. This TCR came from a woman in her 70s with acute or convalescent COVID-19.

The CDR3: CASRGQMNQPQHF. The CDR3 DNA reads as TGTGCCAGCAGGGGACAGATGAATCAGCCCCAGCATTTT. This chain links TRBV2 with TRBJ1-5; 7 nucleotides line up with TRBD1. In germline, CDR1 is SNHLY, CDR2 FYNNEI. The CDR3 consists of 13 residues. The junction had 3 bases not matched to a gene; V was cut back by 6 bases and J by 4 bases.